The 11 T cell receptor beta chains below all came from one sample that was sequenced in a study of blood T cell repertoires in COVID-19. Produced via immunoSEQ multiplex PCR; TCRdb's table is partial and in-frame only. The data show 130,000 to 150,000 clones, 88% seen once. Input material: peripheral blood. These receptors all stem from a man in his 70s with acute or convalescent COVID-19.

This chain links TRBV6-5 with TRBJ2-6; possible D gene TRBD1, 6 bases. V was pared by 6 bases and J by 0 bases, with 9 bases between. This CDR3 comprises 15 residues. The germline V gene has CDR1 MNHEY and CDR2 SVGAGI. The CDR3 here is CASRNRASGANVLTF. Here the CDR3 DNA reads TGTGCCAGCAGAAACAGGGCCTCTGGGGCCAACGTCCTGACTTTC.

The chain joins TRBV11-3 to TRBJ2-7; 12 bases fit TRBD2. The trim removed 1 base at V and 5 bases at J, leaving 6 bases unmatched. Germline V gene sequence: CDR1 SGHNT, CDR2 YENEEA. The CDR3 has 16 amino acids. The CDR3 DNA follows: TGTGCCAGCAGCTTAGGACTAGCGGGAGTGGCAGACGAGCAGTACTTC. Translating it yields CASSLGLAGVADEQYF.

This rearrangement joins TRBV20-1 to TRBJ1-1, with 9 positions matching TRBD1. The length of the CDR3 is 11 residues. Germline CDR1 reads DFQATT; CDR2 reads SNEGSKA (reference sequence). CDR3: CRLTGGTEAFF. For the CDR3, the DNA is TGCAGACTGACAGGGGGCACTGAAGCTTTCTTT.

The rearrangement joins TRBV2 to TRBJ2-3; 9 bases fit TRBD1. Losses at the gene ends were 8 bases for V and 5 bases for J; bases not matched to a gene: 8. The length of the CDR3 is 14 residues. The germline V gene encodes CDR1 SNHLY and CDR2 FYNNEI. The CDR3 protein is CASGRDRVKDTQYF. In nucleotides, the CDR3 is TGTGCCAGCGGGAGGGACAGGGTGAAAGATACGCAGTATTTT.

CDR3 residues: CASSLMGKGYYGYTF. The CDR3 DNA follows: TGTGCCAGCAGCTTGATGGGAAAGGGGTACTATGGCTACACCTTC. V gene TRBV5-6 combines with J gene TRBJ1-2, with D possibly being TRBD1 (5 bases). This CDR3 region has 15 residues. V was clipped by 1 base and J by 3 bases, with 13 bases between them. Germline CDR1 is SGHDT and CDR2 is YYEEEE.

The gene calls are TRBV4-2 and TRBJ2-5; 13 bases are shared with TRBD2. CDR1 and CDR2 (germline): LGHNA, YNFKEQ. V gave up 0 bases and J gave up 5 bases; unmatched junction bases: 6. This CDR3 contains 17 residues. CDR3 bases: TGTGCCAGCAGCCAAGACGGGACTAGCGGGGAACAGGAGACCCAGTACTTC. It yields the protein CASSQDGTSGEQETQYF.

The chain is built from TRBV5-1 and TRBJ2-7, with 12 nucleotides matching TRBD1. Germline loops: CDR1 SGHRS, CDR2 YFSETQ. After removal of 4 bases from V and 6 bases from J, the junction contained 11 bases not matched to a gene. This CDR3 region has 16 residues. The CDR3 DNA sequence: TGCGCCAGCAGCACAGGGACAGGGGGCGCAGGGATCGAGCAGTACTTC. Translated, it gives CASSTGTGGAGIEQYF.

This clone has more than one count but fewer than ten. This chain links TRBV7-9 with TRBJ2-2; 12 bases match TRBD2. CDR3 length equals 16 residues. Per the germline V gene, CDR1 is SEHNR and CDR2 is FQNEAQ (reference sequence). J gave up 7 bases and V 1 base, and 4 bases lay outside the gene matches. The CDR3 protein is CASSLGLAGVGGELFF. In DNA form, the CDR3 reads TGTGCCAGCAGCTTAGGACTAGCGGGAGTCGGCGGGGAGCTGTTTTTT.

The genes are TRBV18 and TRBJ1-1; unclear D gene. V lost 0 bases and J lost 11, with 10 bases in between. Per the germline V gene, CDR1 is KGHSH and CDR2 is LQKENI. This CDR3 comprises 12 residues. The CDR3 sequence is CASSPPVGRAFF. CDR3 nucleotides: TGTGCCAGCTCACCACCGGTAGGCAGGGCTTTCTTT. The full variable domain, completed using reference TRBV18 and TRBJ1-1, is NAGVMQNPRHLVRRRGQEARLRCSPMKGHSHVYWYRQLPEEGLKFMVYLQKENIIDESGMPKERFSAEFPKEGPSILRIQQVVRGDSAAYFCASSPPVGRAFFGQGTRLTVV.

The CDR3 bases are TGTGCCACCAGTGATGACCCAGGGACAGGGGCGAGTCAGCCCCAGCATTTT. Amino acids: CATSDDPGTGASQPQHF. The rearrangement links TRBV24-1 to TRBJ1-5; TRBD1 matches at 10 bases. The V segment lost 3 bases and the J segment 6 bases; nucleotides outside the gene matches: 10. The germline V gene has CDR1 KGHDR and CDR2 SFDVKD. The CDR3 totals 17 residues.

The chain has TRBV28 and TRBJ2-5; 14 bases line up with TRBD2. CDR1 and CDR2 (germline): MDHEN, SYDVKM. After removal of 6 bases from V and 5 bases from J, the junction contained 5 bases not matched to a gene. The CDR3 length is 15 residues. This CDR3 reads CASRTSGRARETQYF. The CDR3 DNA reads TGTGCCAGCAGGACTAGCGGGAGGGCCAGGGAGACCCAGTACTTC.